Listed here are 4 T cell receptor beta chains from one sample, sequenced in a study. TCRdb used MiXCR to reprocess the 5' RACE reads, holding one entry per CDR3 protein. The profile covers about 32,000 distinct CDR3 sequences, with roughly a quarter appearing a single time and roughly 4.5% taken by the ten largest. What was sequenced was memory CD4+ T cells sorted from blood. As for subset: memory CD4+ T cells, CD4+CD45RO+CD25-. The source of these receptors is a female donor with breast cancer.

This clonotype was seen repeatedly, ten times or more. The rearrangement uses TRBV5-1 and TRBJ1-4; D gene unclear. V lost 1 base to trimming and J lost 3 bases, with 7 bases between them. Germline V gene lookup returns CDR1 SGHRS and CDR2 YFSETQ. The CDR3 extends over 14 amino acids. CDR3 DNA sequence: TGCGCCAGCAGCTTGTACAGACCTAATGAAAAACTGTTTTTT. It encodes CASSLYRPNEKLFF.

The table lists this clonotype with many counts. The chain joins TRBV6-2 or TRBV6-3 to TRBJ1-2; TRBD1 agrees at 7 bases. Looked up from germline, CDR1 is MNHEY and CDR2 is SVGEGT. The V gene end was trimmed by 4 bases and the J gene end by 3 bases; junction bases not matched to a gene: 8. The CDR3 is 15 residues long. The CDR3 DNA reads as TGTGCCAGCAGTTCGATTTACAGGGGAGACTATGGCTACACCTTC. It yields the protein CASSSIYRGDYGYTF.

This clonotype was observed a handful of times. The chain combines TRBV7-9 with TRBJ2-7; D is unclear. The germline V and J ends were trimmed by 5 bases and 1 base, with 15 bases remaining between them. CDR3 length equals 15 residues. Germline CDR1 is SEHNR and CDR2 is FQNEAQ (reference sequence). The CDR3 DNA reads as TGTGCCAGCAGCGGTCCCGAACGGGCTTCCTACGAGCAGTACTTC. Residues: CASSGPERASYEQYF.

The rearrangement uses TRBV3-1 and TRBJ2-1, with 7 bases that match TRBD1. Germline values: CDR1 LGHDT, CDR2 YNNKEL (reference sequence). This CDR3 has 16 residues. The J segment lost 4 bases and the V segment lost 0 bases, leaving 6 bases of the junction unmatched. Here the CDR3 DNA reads TGTGCCAGCAGCCAAGATAAGGGACAGTCTTACAATGAGCAGTTCTTC. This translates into CASSQDKGQSYNEQFF.